This T cell receptor (beta chain) is from a study of T cell clonotyping in hematopoietic cell transplantation. Broader study findings: After transplant, recipient diversity fell while pathologically expanded clonotypes grew through day 180. Broader posttransplant TCR repertoire diversity was predicted by graft donor and pretransplant recipient Inverse Simpson Index values. CD4 and CD8 repertoire contributions could not be separated without sorting.

The germline V gene encodes CDR1 SNHLY and CDR2 FYNNEI. This CDR3 is built from 13 residues. Produced via immunoSEQ multiplex PCR; TCRdb's table is partial and in-frame only. The sample shows over 15,000 clones, approximately 91% of them seen only once. A remark on this clone: Its target is not known.

This TCR was sampled from a man between 40 and 49 years old in good health. Some clones in this sample may be carry-over from other donors' samples. Sequencing was performed on peripheral blood mononuclear cells. The V call is TRBV2, the J call TRBJ1-6; no clear D. CDR3 amino acids: CSIGQLQNSPLHF. CDR3 coding DNA: TGTTCCATTGGGCAGCTTCAAAATTCACCCCTCCACTTT. Filled out from reference TRBV2 and TRBJ1-6, the complete variable domain reads EPEVTQTPSHQVTQMGQEVILRCVPISNHLYFYWYRQILGQKVEFLVSFYNNEISEKSEIFDDQFSVERPDGSNFTLKIRSTKLEDSAMYFCSIGQLQNSPLHFGNGTRLTVT.